The sequence of this T cell receptor beta chain was determined in a study of long-term antiretroviral therapy in people with HIV (dated by TCRdb to between 2021 and 2024). Notes on the research overall: The earliest samples were collected approximately a decade before the 2015 WHO recommendation for immediate ART, a period when ART was typically delayed until CD4 counts fell. No cross-contamination during QIAcube processing was shown when test extractions of a monoclonal T-cell line were performed alongside 30 to 40 polyclonal samples. A total of fewer than 200 cryopreserved PBMC samples were contributed to the cohort by 30 adults with confirmed HIV infection, with samples collected serially over a mean of about 6 years (range 1-12). This retrospective serial study examined whether starting ART and sustained HIV suppression were associated with changes in the composition and diversity of the TRB repertoire in peripheral blood. About 35% of the 30 participants with HIV were female.

The immunoSEQ hsTCRB v3.0 assay was used at survey level resolution to sequence the TRB variable region. A depth of 40,000-50,000 T-cell genomes per sample was targeted for TRB sequencing. Pooled TRB libraries were sequenced on an Illumina MiSeq with a v3 150-cycle kit. The authors' pipeline ran thus. Repertoire analysis was run in R within a reproducible Nextflow workflow that covered QC, data transformation and analysis. LymphoSeq2, an R package for exploring AIRR-Seq data, was used to implement the custom analyses. A few samples yielding fewer than 5000 total TRB sequences were excluded, leaving 188 analyzed HIV repertoires. Among the 170 to 200 retained HIV repertoires, some 59 were collected before ART initiation and 120 to 130 after ART initiation. Repertoires were downsampled to 5000 TRB nucleotide sequences, and summary statistics were averaged over 100 downsampling iterations. The analysis kept only TRB sequences whose CDR3 regions were at least seven amino acids long. A Shannon entropy-derived clonality score and the Gini coefficient were used to measure diversity. Repertoire networks linked the top 5000 CDR3 amino acid sequences whenever two sequences differed by an edit distance of one. Antigen specificity groups and MHC restriction were predicted for TRB CDR3 amino acid sequences with GLIPH2. To flag known CMV, EBV, HIV or tissue antigen associations, CDR3 amino acid sequences were matched against VDJdb and McPAS-TCR. Pre-ART, post-ART and control groups were compared with Wilcoxon signed-rank tests and Holm-Bonferroni correction. TCRdb limited this immuneACCESS table to in-frame rearrangements with V and J called. A share of clones is missing; checked studies link under half to unresolved V genes, and the rest is unexplained. Clone size and the V and J calls come from that table; the DNA yielded D and trimming. The sample contains approximately 37,000 clones, 75% to 90% of them found a single time. 6.2% of the sample goes to the ten largest clones.

On this clone: What this receptor recognizes is not known. Base qualities were left out, and no much larger clone turns up one base away.

Results and caveats for the whole study, not just this receptor: Starting ART was linked to a significant rise in TRB diversity, yet even with long-term ART the diversity remained significantly lower than in transplant donor controls. Inferences about post-ART repertoire changes are limited because no data were available on ART adherence, viral resistance or therapy changes. Owing to limited PBMC availability, only the TCR beta chain was sequenced, without alpha chain pairing. The samples were dated from about 2004 to 2018, and the ART regimens that were used may be less effective than current ART regimens. Compared with controls, HIV repertoires had narrower CDR3 length ranges, and the network structure pointed to an antigen-experienced repertoire that shifted only slightly toward naive after ART. The repertoire was dominated across all time points by expanded TRB clones identified before ART initiation, although this dominance was seen to fluctuate and to decrease in many PLHIV after ART. Because cell numbers in pre-ART samples were limited, unsorted PBMC were profiled instead of sorted CD4+ and CD8+ T cells.

Relative to germline, V is 5 bases shorter and J is 4 bases shorter, with 12 bases between their ends. Including the terminal cysteine and phenylalanine, the CDR3 comprises 13 residues. Only the CDR3 region is kept as DNA, spanning 39 bases read in frame from base 1. The germline V gene supplies CDR1 SGHAT and CDR2 FQNNGV. Inclusion was restricted to participants for whom at least one PBMC sample before ART initiation and at least two post-ART samples were available. Every participant with HIV received treatment in the United States of America. Before DNA extraction, cryopreserved samples containing about 1-11 million PBMC were thawed and washed. At the time of the earliest PBMC sample, participants with HIV were aged between roughly 20 and 55 years. Per participant, PBMC samples came from 1-4 timepoints prior to ART initiation and 2-8 timepoints following ART initiation, for a median of 7 samples. Serial HIV viral load, CD4+ T-cell count, ART history and demographic data were obtained for every participant. Genomic DNA was extracted from unsorted PBMC with a Qiagen kit on a QIAcube, processed in batches of 12 samples.

The chain links TRBV11-2 with TRBJ2-7, with the D gene uncertain. This sample comprised unsorted PBMCs, obtained 1 year after starting antiretroviral therapy. The sequence was collected from a man aged 18 to 29 with HIV. CDR3 region: CASSQGVPYEQYF. The sequenced DNA: TGTGCCAGCAGCCAAGGCGTTCCTTACGAGCAGTACTTC.